The entry that follows covers one T cell receptor (beta chain) sequence. In its sample, this clonotype was seen many times. It has no known antigen specificity. It has no much larger one-base neighbor in the sample; base qualities were not kept. The sample belongs to a study of T-cell memory formation after mild COVID-19 (dated by TCRdb to the early 2020s). In the study overall: TCR sequence clusters from the two donors were found to be largely donor specific. T-cell clones expanding and contracting after mild COVID-19 in a couple of donors were tracked by longitudinal TCRalpha and TCRbeta repertoire sequencing. Two young, previously healthy adult volunteers made up the cohort, one male and one female. Broad study findings and their caveats: Some responding clones were found in pre-infection memory, which suggests that pre-existing cross-reactive memory T cells took part in the SARS-CoV-2 response. Contracting CD4+ clones turned up mainly in the CM and EM memory subsets, whereas EMRA was where CD8+ clones were enriched. Clones contracting from day 15 to 85 had balanced CD4/CD8 phenotypes, while a second wave expanding from day 15 to 37 was biased towards CD4+. The study included only a couple of mild cases, and larger cohorts that include severe cases with pre-infection samples were judged to be necessary. SARS-CoV-2 specificity was not confirmed for the second-wave clones peaking on day 37.

Ficoll-Paque density gradient centrifugation was the method used to isolate PBMCs. From its cysteine to its phenylalanine, the CDR3 spans 14 amino acids. The sequence is cut down to CDR3 DNA, 42 bases in frame from base 1. V gives up 6 bases and J gives up 5 bases, and the segment between their germline ends measures 20 bases. The germline V gene encodes CDR1 DFQATT and CDR2 SNEGSKA (reference sequence). Sequencing took place on an Illumina NovaSeq 6000. cDNA libraries for TCRalpha and TCRbeta were prepared by 5'RACE using constant-segment primers, with sample barcodes and unique molecular identifiers added. RNA was extracted from every sample with Trizol reagent. Library amplification was performed in two PCR steps, and a second sample barcode and Illumina TruSeq adapters were introduced in the second step. The libraries were sequenced on an Illumina NovaSeq using 2 x 150 bp paired-end reads. The published analysis was carried out like this. With migec v1.2.7, reads were demultiplexed and then collapsed into UMI-guided consensus sequences. Using mixcr v2.1.11, the UMI consensuses were aligned to TRA and TRB V and J templates and assembled into clonotypes. Expanded or contracted clonotypes were those called significant by both edgeR and NoisET, with noise models trained on biological replicates. For edgeR calls, the thresholds were a false discovery rate-adjusted p below 0.01 and a log2 fold-change of 1. As an exploratory analysis of dynamics, max-normalized trajectories of the 1000 most abundant clonotypes were examined by PCA with hierarchical clustering. The CD4 or CD8 phenotype of responding clones was assigned using the separately sequenced CD4+ and CD8+ repertoires. TCRdb reanalyzed the raw reads on its own, using fastp at Q25 for trimming and MiXCR for clone calling, and kept in-frame beta chains. Duplicate CDR3 protein sequences are folded into a single record with the most common DNA and genes. These V and J calls rely on TCRdb rather than the paper's analysis. Here the sample has nearly 250,000 distinct CDR3 sequences; about 16% occur a single time. Under 2.5% of the sample lies in the top ten.

Sequencing was performed on PBMCs or a T cell subset sorted from them (not recorded which). The sequence joins TRBV20-1 to TRBJ2-7; no D gene can be assigned with confidence. This receptor was taken from an adult woman who had mild COVID-19 (a few samples of this study predate the infection). The sample titles of this study are shuffled in the database, so cell type and time point are left out; the donor was told from shared clones. The CDR3 is CSATPPPLLHEQYF. The base sequence is TGCAGTGCCACCCCCCCACCTCTTCTCCACGAGCAGTACTTC.